Listed below are T cell receptor beta chains from one sample, sequenced in a study of T cell repertoires in cytomegalovirus infection. TCRdb called the reads again in MiXCR, with one record for every CDR3 protein. The data hold about 740,000 distinct CDR3 sequences, with roughly a third observed a single time. The sequenced sample consisted of PBMCs. The receptors here all came from a human donor in good health (CMV status not recorded). Some clones in this sample may be carry-over from other donors' samples. Both conserved end residues are part of each CDR3. Each record gives: J gene, V gene, clone size, D gene, CDR3 DNA, CDR3 protein. A D gene is named only where the DNA matches it firmly. Only part of the rows carry a size: once, few, many, or a class if the clone is expanded.

TRBJ1-4 TRBV10-3 - - TGTGCCACCTCGACGGTAGAAGAACTGTTTTTT CATSTVEELFF
TRBJ1-1 TRBV19 few - TGTGCCACAAGACAGGTTAACACTGAAGCTTTCTTT CATRQVNTEAFF
TRBJ2-7 TRBV28 few TRBD1 TGTGCCAGCAGACCCTACAGGGGTCGGAGCGAGCAGTACTTC CASRPYRGRSEQYF
TRBJ1-1 TRBV7-6 - - TGTGCCAGCAGCTTAGGCCAGGGGAACACTGAAGCTTGCTTT CASSLGQGNTEACF
TRBJ1-5 TRBV19 - - TGTGCCAGTAGTGTTCGATCTGGACGGCATAGCAATCAGCCCCAGCATTTT CASSVRSGRHSNQPQHF
TRBJ2-1 TRBV20-1 - - TGCAGTGCCGGGCCCCTAGCTGAGCAGTTCTTC CSAGPLAEQFF
TRBJ2-7 TRBV28 few - TGTGCCAGCAGTTTCGCAGGTCGCGGCGAGCAGTACTTC CASSFAGRGEQYF
TRBJ2-1 TRBV12-3/TRBV12-4 few - TGTGCCAGCAGCGTATCGAGCTCCTACAATGAGCAGTTCTTC CASSVSSSYNEQFF
TRBJ2-7 TRBV2 - TRBD1 TGTGCCAGCAGTGGTTTTCGGACAGGGGACGAGCAGTACTTC CASSGFRTGDEQYF
TRBJ2-1 TRBV24-1 - TRBD2 TGTGCCACCAGTGATCCACCGGGACTAGCGGGATACAATGAGCAGTTCTTC CATSDPPGLAGYNEQFF
TRBJ2-1 TRBV28 - - TGTGCCAGCAGTTCTACTCCTAGGGCAGGTTACTCGCGCTCCTACAATGAGCAGTTCTTC CASSSTPRAGYSRSYNEQFF
TRBJ2-1 TRBV11-2 - TRBD2 TGTGCCAGCAGCTTAGGGCTAGCGGGGCTTGCGTCCTACAATGAGCAGTTCTTC CASSLGLAGLASYNEQFF
TRBJ1-2 TRBV28 - - TGTGCCAGCATCGCCCAGGGAGGGGGGAACTATGGCTACACCTTC CASIAQGGGNYGYTF
TRBJ2-5 TRBV10-3 - - TGTGCCATGGGGGGCAGTATGGGGTACCAAGAGACCCAGTACTTC CAMGGSMGYQETQYF
TRBJ2-7 TRBV20-1 - - TGCAGTGCCCATTCCGGGGGGCGGGCGTCTGGCTACGAGCAGTACTTC CSAHSGGRASGYEQYF
TRBJ1-2 TRBV28 few - TGTGCCAGCAGTTTTTCGGGGGGCGTTCGATCCTTCGGCTACACCTTC CASSFSGGVRSFGYTF
TRBJ2-3 TRBV7-6 few - TGTGCCAGCAGTCCTGGGATAGGGGCATCAGATACGCAGTATTTT CASSPGIGASDTQYF
TRBJ2-7 TRBV7-2 - TRBD1 TGTGCCAGCAGCCCCAAGGGACAGAAAACCTACGAGCAGTACTTC CASSPKGQKTYEQYF
TRBJ2-5 TRBV28 - - TGTGCCAGCAGTTTACCGGACATCCAAGAGACCCAGTACTTC CASSLPDIQETQYF
TRBJ2-2 TRBV11-2 - - TGTGCCAGCAGCTTAGGCAGACACAACACCGGGGAGCTGTTTTTT CASSLGRHNTGELFF
TRBJ2-1 TRBV7-9 - TRBD2 TGTGCCAGCAGTGATACGGGACTAGCGGGACACAATGAGCAGTTCTTC CASSDTGLAGHNEQFF
TRBJ2-7 TRBV5-1 few - TGCGCCAGCAGCGGGAGTCGGACGGGGGACTACGAGCAGTACTTC CASSGSRTGDYEQYF
TRBJ2-2 TRBV7-8 - - TGTGCCAGCACGGGACTCACAGTCATCCCCGGGGAGCTGTTTTTT CASTGLTVIPGELFF
TRBJ2-5 TRBV12-5 few TRBD1 TGTGCTAGTGCCCACAGGGGTCGGTACCAAGAGACCCAGTACTTC CASAHRGRYQETQYF
TRBJ2-1 TRBV11-2 - TRBD1 TGTGCCAGCAGCCTACGCGGACAGGGATACAATGAGCAGTTCTTC CASSLRGQGYNEQFF
TRBJ2-7 TRBV12-3/TRBV12-4 - TRBD2 TGTGCCAGCAGCCGACGGAACTCTTGGACTAGCGACTACGAGCAGTACTTC CASSRRNSWTSDYEQYF
TRBJ1-1 TRBV5-4 few - TGTGCCAGCAGCTTAAGTATAGGACGGGGCACTGAAGCTTTCTTT CASSLSIGRGTEAFF
TRBJ1-1 TRBV24-1 - - TGTGCCACCAGTGATCTAGCGGGGGCCAGAAGGGCCACTGAAGCTTTATTT CATSDLAGARRATEALF